This T cell receptor (beta chain) was identified during a study of long-term antiretroviral therapy in people with HIV. In the study overall: There is a gap of about a decade between the earliest samples and the later 2015 immediate-ART recommendation. General observations from the study: HIV repertoires spanned narrower CDR3 length ranges than controls. Within the repertoire, clones expanded before ART were dominant at all time points.

There are a few counts of this clone. Its matching antigen is unknown. An immunoSEQ assay, version v3.0, was performed at survey level. Sequencing used immunoSEQ multiplex PCR; TCRdb keeps in-frame clones, though not all of them. The repertoire holds about 25,000 clones, with around 82% as singletons. Germline assignment: CDR1 LGHNA and CDR2 YNFKEQ. Deletions cut 0 bases from V and 2 bases from J, with 11 bases between. The CDR3 spans 15 residues. One or more pre-ART and two or more post-ART PBMC samples were available from each donor. The chain employs TRBV4-2 and TRBJ2-7, with a tentative D call TRBD1 (5 bases). Sequenced material: unsorted PBMCs, taken 3 years after starting antiretroviral therapy. This receptor was identified in a man younger than 30 with HIV. The chain's CDR3 is CASSQDTFRAYEQYF. As DNA, the CDR3 is TGTGCCAGCAGCCAAGATACTTTCAGGGCCTACGAGCAGTACTTC.